Listed below are T cell receptor beta chains from one sample, sequenced in a study of T-cell reconstitution after alpha-beta-depleted transplantation in children. TCRdb independently ran MiXCR on the PCR reads; one entry per CDR3 protein. The table includes about 8,400 distinct CDR3 sequences, 17% detected once. Sequenced material: PBMCs, mostly from graft donor cells, taken 60 days after TCRalphabeta/CD19-depleted stem cell transplant. These receptors originate from a girl less than two years old who had a stem cell transplant for combined immunodeficiency, so the T cells may come from the graft donor. Both conserved end residues are part of each CDR3. D genes are given only for firm matches. Some rows mark clone size as missing; the rest say once, few, many or name a class of expanded clone.

TRBJ2-7 TRBV6-2/TRBV6-3 once TRBD1 TGTGCCAGCAGGCCGGGACAGCGTTCCGAGCAGTACTTC CASRPGQRSEQYF
TRBJ2-4 TRBV14 few - TGTGCCAGCAGCCAAGCGGTAGGGGCGCGCAAAAACATTCAGTACTTC CASSQAVGARKNIQYF
TRBJ1-4 TRBV15 few - TGTGCCACCGCTTCGACAACAACTAATGAAAAACTGTTTTTT CATASTTTNEKLFF
TRBJ2-7 TRBV5-5 many - TGTGCCAGCAGCCCGGACTACTTCATATACGAGCAGTACTTC CASSPDYFIYEQYF
TRBJ2-3 TRBV11-2 few - TGTGCCAGCAGCGTCCGAGGGGGGGCAGATACGCAGTATTTT CASSVRGGADTQYF
TRBJ1-1 TRBV16 few - TGTGCCGGCTGCTGGGCAGGGAACACTGAAGCTTTCTTT CAGCWAGNTEAFF
TRBJ2-1 TRBV5-6 - TRBD2 TGTGCCAGCAGCCTAGACCCAGCGGGAATGACATTATACAATGAGCAGTTCTTC CASSLDPAGMTLYNEQFF
TRBJ1-5 TRBV27 - - TGTGCCAGCAGTGATGGCCTAGGCAATCAGCCCCAGCATTTT CASSDGLGNQPQHF
TRBJ2-7 TRBV20-1 few TRBD2 TGCAGCCCAGGTGGGACTAGCGGTTACGAGCAGTACTTC CSPGGTSGYEQYF
TRBJ2-3 TRBV29-1 many TRBD1 TGCAGCGTTGAGCCAGGGGGTTTTTTCACAGATACGCAGTATTTT CSVEPGGFFTDTQYF
TRBJ2-5 TRBV10-3 many - TGTGCCATCAGTGGCCAATGGGGGGAGACCCAGTACTTC CAISGQWGETQYF
TRBJ2-6 TRBV2 - - TGTGCCAGCAGTGAGGCAAGAGCTGGGGCCAACGTCCTGACTTTC CASSEARAGANVLTF